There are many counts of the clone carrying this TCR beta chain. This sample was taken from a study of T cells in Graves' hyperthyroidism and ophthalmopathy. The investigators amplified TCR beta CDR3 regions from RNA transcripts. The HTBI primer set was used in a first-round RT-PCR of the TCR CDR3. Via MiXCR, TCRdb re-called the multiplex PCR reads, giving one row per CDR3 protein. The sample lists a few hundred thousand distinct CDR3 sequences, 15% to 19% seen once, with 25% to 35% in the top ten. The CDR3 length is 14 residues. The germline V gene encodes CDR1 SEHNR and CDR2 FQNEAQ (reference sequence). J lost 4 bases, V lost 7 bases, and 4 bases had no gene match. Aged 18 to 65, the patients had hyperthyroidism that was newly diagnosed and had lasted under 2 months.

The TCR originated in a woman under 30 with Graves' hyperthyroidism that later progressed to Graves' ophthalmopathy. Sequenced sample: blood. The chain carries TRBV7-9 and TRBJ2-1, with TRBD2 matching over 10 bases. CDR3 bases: TGTGCCAGCACCCGAGCGGGGGGGTACAATGAGCAGTTCTTC. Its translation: CASTRAGGYNEQFF.